Sequencing of this TCR beta chain was carried out in a study of blood T cells in healthy people across ages. The wider study: For every two T cells, template switching captured about one barcoded beta molecule. Findings of the study overall: As age increased, TCR beta diversity per million T cells fell in a roughly linear fashion. Long-lived donors carried more naive CD4+ cells and greater diversity than aged donors. The unsorted PBMCs prevented any conclusive comparison of naive versus antigen-experienced cells.

Together with a sample-barcoded 5' primer, a J-beta primer mix was included in a second PCR lasting roughly 7 to 11 cycles. TCRdb reprocessed the 5' RACE reads with MiXCR, giving one entry per CDR3 protein. The sample shows 1,500,000 or so distinct CDR3 sequences, roughly 43% of them seen only once. In regard to this clonotype: Its antigen remains unknown.

Germline values: CDR1 SQVTM, CDR2 ANQGSEA. V shed 2 bases and J 0 bases; nucleotides not matched to a gene: 10. This CDR3 is built from 16 residues. The receptor was isolated from a young woman in good health. The chain joins TRBV29-1 to TRBJ2-7, with 7 bases lining up with TRBD1. Sample: blood. CDR3 amino acids: CSVENPQGMFSYEQYF. CDR3 in DNA: TGCAGCGTTGAAAATCCACAGGGGATGTTCTCCTACGAGCAGTACTTC.